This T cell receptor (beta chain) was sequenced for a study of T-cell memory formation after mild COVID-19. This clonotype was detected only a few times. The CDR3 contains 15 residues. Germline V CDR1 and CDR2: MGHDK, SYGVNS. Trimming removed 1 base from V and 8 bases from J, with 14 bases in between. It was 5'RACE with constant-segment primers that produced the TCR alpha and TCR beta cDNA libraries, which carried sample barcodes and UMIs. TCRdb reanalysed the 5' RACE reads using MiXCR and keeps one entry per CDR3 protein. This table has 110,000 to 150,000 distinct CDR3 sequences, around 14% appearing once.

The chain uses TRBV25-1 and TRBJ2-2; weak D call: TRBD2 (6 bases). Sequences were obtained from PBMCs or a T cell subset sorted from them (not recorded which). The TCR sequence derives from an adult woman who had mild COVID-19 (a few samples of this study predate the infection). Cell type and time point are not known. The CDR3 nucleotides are TGTGCCAGCAGTGAATTAGGCTTGGCGGGGGGGGAGCTGTTTTTT. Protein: CASSELGLAGGELFF.